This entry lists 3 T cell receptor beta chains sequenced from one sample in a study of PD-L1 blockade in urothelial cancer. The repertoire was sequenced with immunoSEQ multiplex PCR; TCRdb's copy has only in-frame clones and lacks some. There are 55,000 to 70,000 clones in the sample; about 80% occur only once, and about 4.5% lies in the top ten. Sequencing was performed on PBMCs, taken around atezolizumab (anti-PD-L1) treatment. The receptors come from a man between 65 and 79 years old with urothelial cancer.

CDR3 loop: CASSSGQGHGYTF. CDR3 coding DNA: TGTGCCAGCAGTTCGGGACAGGGCCATGGCTACACCTTC. The V call is TRBV27, the J call TRBJ1-2; 9 nucleotides match TRBD1. The CDR3 is made up of 13 amino acids. Germline CDR1 and CDR2: MNHEY and SMNVEV (reference sequence). With 4 bases clipped from V and 6 bases from J, the junction kept 3 bases outside the gene matches.

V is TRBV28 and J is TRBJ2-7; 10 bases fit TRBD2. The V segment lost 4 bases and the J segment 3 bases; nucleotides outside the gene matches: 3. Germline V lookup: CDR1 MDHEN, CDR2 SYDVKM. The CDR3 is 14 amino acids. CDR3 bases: TGTGCCAGCAGTTCCGGGACTAGCGTCTACGAGCAGTACTTC. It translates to CASSSGTSVYEQYF.

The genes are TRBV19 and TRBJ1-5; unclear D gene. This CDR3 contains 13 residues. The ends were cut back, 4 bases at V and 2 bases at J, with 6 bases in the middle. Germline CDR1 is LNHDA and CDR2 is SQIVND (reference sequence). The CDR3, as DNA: TGTGCCAGTAGTAGAGTGGGCAATCAGCCCCAGCATTTT. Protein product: CASSRVGNQPQHF.